This TCR beta chain came from a study of T cells expressing NK-cell markers. At the level of the study: All TCR beta repertoires analysed originated from sorted CD3+CD56+NKG2C+, CD3+CD56+NKG2C- and CD3+CD56-NKG2C+ T cells. Most of the eight sequenced donors were HCMV-seropositive; one was seronegative.

About this clonotype: Its antigen is unknown.

The CDR3 totals 16 residues. The V gene's germline CDR1 is MGHRA and CDR2 YSYEKL. Whole-study results and caveats: HCMV specificity was not established for the expanded NKG2C+ T cell clones.

Following a re-call of the 5' RACE reads, TCRdb has one entry per CDR3 protein and lacks DNA. Its table lists around 470,000 distinct CDR3 sequences. The V call is TRBV4-1, the J call TRBJ2-7; TCRdb's D call, TRBD1, is unchecked because there is no DNA. The TCR sequence derives from a woman between 50 and 59 years old in good health. The sequencing input was blood T cells: a sorted CD56 or NKG2C T cell subset, CD4+ or CD8+ T cells, or bulk PBMC T cells (not recorded which). The CDR3 sequence is CASSHEQGASIYEQYF.